The sequence of this TCR beta chain was determined in a study of T cell responses to AZD1222 COVID-19 vaccine. Notes on the study in general: Repertoire sampling happened only post peak T cell response. The donor group comprised mostly white British people and more females; the analysis possibly underestimated clonal diversity. Baseline serostatus was positive in only a handful of AZD1222 recipients.

Concerning this clone: Its specificity is unknown.

TCRdb keeps only in-frame clones here, not all; method: immunoSEQ multiplex PCR. The sample gives over 150,000 clones, around nine tenths of which show up once; about 0.49% is in the top ten. This CDR3 is built from 14 residues. Germline CDR1 is SGHTA and CDR2 is FQGNSA. Trimming stripped 5 bases from V and 4 bases from J, with 11 bases between. This clonotype was sampled from an adult in good health. This chain uses TRBV7-2 with TRBJ2-2; D gene uncertain. The sample was peripheral blood, taken on day 0 of AZD1222 vaccination. In DNA, the CDR3 is TGTGCCAGCAGCGAAGCTAGGCCCACCGGGGAGCTGTTTTTT. Its protein is CASSEARPTGELFF.